The 8 T cell receptor beta chains in this list originate from one sample, sequenced in a study of T cells in Graves' hyperthyroidism and ophthalmopathy. TCR beta CDR3 region amplification was performed from RNA transcripts. The HTBI primer set served for first-round RT-PCR of the TCR CDR3. In TCRdb, the multiplex PCR reads were re-called with MiXCR into one record per CDR3 protein. The table shows about 300,000 distinct CDR3 sequences, with less than 20% occurring only once. The material sequenced was blood. Receptor source: a man aged 45 to 65 with Graves' ophthalmopathy.

Many counts were recorded for this clonotype. The chain is built from TRBV20-1 and TRBJ1-6; 7 nucleotides match TRBD1. Germline loops: CDR1 DFQATT, CDR2 SNEGSKA (reference sequence). V was pared by 1 base and J by 7 bases, with 7 bases of the junction left unmatched. The length of the CDR3 is 15 residues. CDR3 sequence: CSARGRQGSNSPLHF. CDR3 DNA: TGCAGTGCTAGAGGTAGACAGGGTAGCAATTCACCCCTCCACTTT.

A few counts support this clonotype. The CDR3, as DNA: TGTGCCAGCAAACTAGCGGGAGGAGGAAACATTCAGTACTTC. Its translation is CASKLAGGGNIQYF. This sequence joins TRBV27 and TRBJ2-4, with TRBD2 identical over 12 bases. The J segment lost 6 bases and the V segment lost 7 bases, leaving 4 bases of the junction unmatched. The CDR3 contains 14 residues. Germline V gene lookup returns CDR1 MNHEY and CDR2 SMNVEV (reference sequence).

The chain combines TRBV24-1 with TRBJ2-1; tentative D call: TRBD2 (6 bases). Per germline, CDR1 KGHDR and CDR2 SFDVKD. Trimming shortened V by 10 bases and J by 2 bases, and 14 bases separated the two germline ends. The CDR3 extends over 14 amino acids. Written as DNA, the CDR3 is TGTGCCACAGGCTTGGGGGGTACCTACAATGAGCAGTTCTTC. As protein: CATGLGGTYNEQFF.

This clonotype was observed at least ten times. The gene calls are TRBV18 and TRBJ2-5; 7 bases fit TRBD2. Per germline, CDR1 KGHSH and CDR2 LQKENI. The CDR3 contains 13 residues. After removal of 3 bases from V and 3 bases from J, the junction contained 1 base not matched to a gene. The CDR3 DNA is TGTGCCAGCTCACCGGGACTAAAAGAGACCCAGTACTTC. It specifies CASSPGLKETQYF.

The DNA of the CDR3 is TGTGCCAGCAGTATTTTAATAAGCTCCTACAATGAGCAGTTCTTC. Encoded protein: CASSILISSYNEQFF. The chain combines TRBV28 with TRBJ2-1; D gene uncertain. The CDR3 is made up of 15 amino acids. V shed 5 bases and J shed 0 bases, with 11 bases lying between them. Germline-derived CDR1 and CDR2 are MDHEN and SYDVKM.

This clonotype has ten or more counts. The rearrangement links TRBV29-1 to TRBJ2-1; D is perhaps TRBD1 (5 bases). Germline lookup yields CDR1 SQVTM and CDR2 ANQGSEA. The CDR3 runs 13 residues. The ends were cut back, 7 bases at V and 7 bases at J, with 17 bases in the middle. Here the CDR3 reads CSAGHDLRNEQFF. The CDR3 DNA is TGCAGCGCCGGACACGACCTTAGGAATGAGCAGTTCTTC.

This clonotype was picked up many times. V is TRBV10-2 and J is TRBJ1-1; D is possibly TRBD1 (5 bases). With 3 bases removed from V and 8 bases from J, the gap between germline ends came to 13 bases. CDR1 is WSHSY and CDR2 is SAAADI in the germline V gene. CDR3 length: 13 amino acids. The CDR3 reads CASSDSGFPEAFF. The CDR3 bases are TGCGCCAGCAGTGATTCAGGGTTTCCGGAAGCTTTCTTT.

This clonotype was seen many times. J is TRBJ2-1 and V is TRBV5-1, with D maybe TRBD1 (6 bases). The CDR3 contains 14 residues. V lost 0 bases and J lost 6, with 10 bases in between. The germline V gene encodes CDR1 SGHRS and CDR2 YFSETQ. Here the CDR3 reads CASSLAGRGNEQFF. The CDR3 DNA is TGCGCCAGCAGCTTGGCAGGCAGGGGCAATGAGCAGTTCTTC.